This note documents a single T cell receptor beta chain sequence. The antigen remains undetermined. Profiling relied on immunoSEQ multiplex PCR, and the TCRdb table lists in-frame clones only, not all of them. Of some 26,000 clones listed, about four fifths are singletons. The data were obtained in a study of lymphopenia after photon versus proton radiotherapy. Study-wide results and limits: Relative stability marked proton patients; photon patients lost diversity and naive cells. A bigger post-nadir fall in TCR diversity correlated inversely with survival time in deceased patients.

This CDR3 contains 15 residues. The germline V gene encodes CDR1 KGHSH and CDR2 LQKENI. V dropped 2 bases and J dropped 1 base, with 11 bases sitting between them. V usage is TRBV18 and J usage is TRBJ2-5; perhaps TRBD1 as D (5 bases). Here the sequenced sample was peripheral blood, taken from a patient treated with photon-based radiotherapy. This receptor was taken from a man in his fifties with gastric cancer. The CDR3 spells CASSPGADIQETQYF. The CDR3 DNA reads as TGTGCCAGCTCACCAGGGGCAGATATCCAAGAGACCCAGTACTTC. Based on the CDR3 plus reference TRBV18 and TRBJ2-5, the full variable domain is NAGVMQNPRHLVRRRGQEARLRCSPMKGHSHVYWYRQLPEEGLKFMVYLQKENIIDESGMPKERFSAEFPKEGPSILRIQQVVRGDSAAYFCASSPGADIQETQYFGPGTRLLVL.